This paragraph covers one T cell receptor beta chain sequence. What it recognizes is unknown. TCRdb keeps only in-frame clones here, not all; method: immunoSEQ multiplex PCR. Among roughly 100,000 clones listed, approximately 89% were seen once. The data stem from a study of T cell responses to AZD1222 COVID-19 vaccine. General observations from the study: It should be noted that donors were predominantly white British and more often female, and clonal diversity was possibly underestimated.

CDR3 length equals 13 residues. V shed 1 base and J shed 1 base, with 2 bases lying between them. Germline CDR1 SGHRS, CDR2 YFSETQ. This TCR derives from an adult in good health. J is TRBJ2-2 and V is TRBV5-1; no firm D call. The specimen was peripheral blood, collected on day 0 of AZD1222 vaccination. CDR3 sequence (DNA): TGCGCCAGCAGCTTGAGGAACACCGGGGAGCTGTTTTTT. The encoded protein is CASSLRNTGELFF.